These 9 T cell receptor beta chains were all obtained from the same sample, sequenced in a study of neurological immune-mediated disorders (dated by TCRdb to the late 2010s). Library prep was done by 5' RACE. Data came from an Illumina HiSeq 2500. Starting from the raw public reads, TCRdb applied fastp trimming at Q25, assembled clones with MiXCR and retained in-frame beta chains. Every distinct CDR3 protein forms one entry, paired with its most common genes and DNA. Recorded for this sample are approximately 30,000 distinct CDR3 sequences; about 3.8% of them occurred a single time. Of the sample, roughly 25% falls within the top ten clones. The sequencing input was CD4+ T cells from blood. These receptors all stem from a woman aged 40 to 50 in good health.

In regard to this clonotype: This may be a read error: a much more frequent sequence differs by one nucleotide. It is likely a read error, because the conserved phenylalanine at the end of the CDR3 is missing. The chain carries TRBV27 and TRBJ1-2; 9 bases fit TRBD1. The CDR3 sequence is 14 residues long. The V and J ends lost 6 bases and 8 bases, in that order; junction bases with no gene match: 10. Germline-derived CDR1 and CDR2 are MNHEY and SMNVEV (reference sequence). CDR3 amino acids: CASRGTGTLSGYTC. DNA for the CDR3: TGTGCCAGCAGGGGGACAGGGACTCTGAGCGGCTACACCTGC.

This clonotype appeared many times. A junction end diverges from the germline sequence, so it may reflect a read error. The DNA of the CDR3 is TGTGCTAGCAGTCGACAGGGGGCCCCCGGTCAGGCCCAGTACTTC. Protein sequence: CASSRQGAPGQAQYF. J is TRBJ2-5 and V is TRBV7-7, with 10 bases matching TRBD1. Germline V CDR1 and CDR2: SSHAT, FNYEAQ (reference sequence). The CDR3 is 15 residues long. The full variable domain, its missing parts supplied by reference TRBV7-7 and TRBJ2-5, is GAGVSQSPRYKVTKRGQDVTLRCDPISSHATLYWYQQALGQGPEFLTYFNYEAQPDKSGLPSDRFSAERPEGSISTLTIQRTEQRDSAMYRCASSRQGAPGQAQYFGPGTRLLVL.

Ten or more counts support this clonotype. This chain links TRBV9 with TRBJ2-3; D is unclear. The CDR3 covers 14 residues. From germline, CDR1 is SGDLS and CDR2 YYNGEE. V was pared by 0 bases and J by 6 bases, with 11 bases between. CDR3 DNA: TGTGCCAGCAGCGTAGGGGCCCCACGGGATACGCAGTATTTT. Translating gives CASSVGAPRDTQYF.

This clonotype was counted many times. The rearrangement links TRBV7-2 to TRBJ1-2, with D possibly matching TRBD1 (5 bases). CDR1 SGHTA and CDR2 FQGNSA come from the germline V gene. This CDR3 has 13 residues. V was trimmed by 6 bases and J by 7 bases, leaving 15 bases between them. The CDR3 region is CASSPGGNPGYTF. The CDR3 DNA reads TGTGCCAGCAGTCCCGGGGGGAACCCTGGCTACACCTTC.

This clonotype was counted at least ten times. CDR3 residues: CASTLEPGANQPQHF. The CDR3, as DNA: TGTGCCAGCACCCTGGAACCAGGGGCCAATCAGCCCCAGCATTTT. J is TRBJ1-5 and V is TRBV28; a possible D gene is TRBD1 (6 bases). The CDR3 has 15 residues. CDR1 and CDR2 from the germline V gene are MDHEN and SYDVKM. V was pared by 7 bases and J by 3 bases, with 16 bases between.

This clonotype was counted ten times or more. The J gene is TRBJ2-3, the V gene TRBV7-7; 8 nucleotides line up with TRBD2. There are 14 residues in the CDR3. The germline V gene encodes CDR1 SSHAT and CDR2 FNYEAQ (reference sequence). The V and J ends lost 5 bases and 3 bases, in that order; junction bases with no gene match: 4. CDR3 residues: CASSLGRETDTQYF. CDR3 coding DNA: TGTGCCAGCAGCCTCGGGAGGGAGACAGATACGCAGTATTTT.

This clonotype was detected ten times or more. The CDR3 loop reads CASSLGRSVGPETQYF. CDR3 coding DNA: TGCGCCAGCAGCTTGGGCAGGAGCGTAGGACCGGAGACCCAGTACTTC. The genes are TRBV5-1 and TRBJ2-5; no reliable D call. Between the trimmed V and J ends, which lost 0 bases and 5 bases, there was a span of 17 bases. In germline, CDR1 is SGHRS, CDR2 YFSETQ. The CDR3 length is 16 residues.

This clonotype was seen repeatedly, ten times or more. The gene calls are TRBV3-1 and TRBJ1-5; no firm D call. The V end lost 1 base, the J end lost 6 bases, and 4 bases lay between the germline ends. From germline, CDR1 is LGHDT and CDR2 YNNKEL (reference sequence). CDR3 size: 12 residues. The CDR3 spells CASSQGSQPQHF. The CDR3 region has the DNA TGTGCCAGCAGCCAAGGGTCTCAGCCCCAGCATTTT.

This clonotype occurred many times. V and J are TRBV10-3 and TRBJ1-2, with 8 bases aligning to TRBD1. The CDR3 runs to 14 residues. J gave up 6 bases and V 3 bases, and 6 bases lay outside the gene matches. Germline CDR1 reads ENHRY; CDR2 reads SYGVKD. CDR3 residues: CAISESGQANGYTF. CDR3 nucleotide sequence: TGTGCCATCAGTGAATCGGGACAGGCCAATGGCTACACCTTC.